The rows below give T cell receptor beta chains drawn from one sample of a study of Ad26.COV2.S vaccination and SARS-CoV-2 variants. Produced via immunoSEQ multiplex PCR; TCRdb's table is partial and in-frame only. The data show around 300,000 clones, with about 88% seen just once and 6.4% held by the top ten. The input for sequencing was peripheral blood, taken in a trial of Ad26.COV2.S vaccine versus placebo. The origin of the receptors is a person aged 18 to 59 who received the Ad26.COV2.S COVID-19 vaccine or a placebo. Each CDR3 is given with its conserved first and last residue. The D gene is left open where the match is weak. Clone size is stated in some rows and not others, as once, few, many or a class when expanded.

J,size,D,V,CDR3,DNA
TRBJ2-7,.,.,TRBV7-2,CASSRSYEQYF,TGTGCCAGTTCCAGATCCTACGAGCAGTACTTC
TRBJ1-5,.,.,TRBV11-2,CASSFVSGGNQPQHF,TGTGCCAGCAGCTTTGTCTCGGGTGGCAATCAGCCCCAGCATTTT
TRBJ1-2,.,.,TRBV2,CASSEAVLIGYTF,TGTGCCAGCAGTGAGGCTGTGCTCATTGGCTACACCTTC
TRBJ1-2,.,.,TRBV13,CASSLVEYGYTF,TGTGCCAGCAGCTTAGTAGAGTATGGCTACACCTTC
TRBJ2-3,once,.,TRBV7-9,CASSQTGTDTQYF,TGTGCCAGCAGCCAAACAGGGACAGATACGCAGTATTTT
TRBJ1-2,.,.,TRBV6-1,CASTEGQRLGGYTF,TGTGCCAGCACTGAAGGACAGCGCCTTGGAGGCTACACCTTC
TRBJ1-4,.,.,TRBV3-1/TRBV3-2,CASSQDTGSTNEKLFF,TGTGCCAGCAGCCAAGACACAGGCTCAACTAATGAAAAACTGTTTTTT
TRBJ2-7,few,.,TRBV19,CASSIYLRAPGEQYF,TGTGCCAGTAGTATCTATCTGAGAGCGCCAGGCGAGCAGTACTTC
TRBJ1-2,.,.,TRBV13,CASSLGGRRTSF,TGTGCCAGCAGCCTGGGGGGACGTCGGACCTCCTTC
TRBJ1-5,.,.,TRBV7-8,CASSPLVSTGSNQPQHF,TGTGCCAGCAGCCCTCTTGTCTCCACAGGTTCCAATCAGCCCCAGCATTTT
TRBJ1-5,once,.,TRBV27,CASSLRGQPQHF,TGTGCCAGCAGTTTAAGGGGGCAGCCCCAGCATTTT
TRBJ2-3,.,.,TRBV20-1,CSADFDTQYF,TGCAGTGCTGACTTTGATACGCAGTATTTT
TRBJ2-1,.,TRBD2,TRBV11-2,CASGLAGGNNEQFF,TGTGCCAGCGGACTAGCGGGAGGGAACAATGAGCAGTTCTTC
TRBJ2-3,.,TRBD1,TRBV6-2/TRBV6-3,CASSRTGSTDTQYF,TGTGCCAGCAGCCGGACAGGTTCCACAGATACGCAGTATTTT
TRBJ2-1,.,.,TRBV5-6,CASSLDSGSSYNEQFF,TGTGCCAGCAGCTTGGACAGCGGCAGCTCCTACAATGAGCAGTTCTTC
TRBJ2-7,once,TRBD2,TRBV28,CASRPWGAGGEQYF,TGTGCCAGCAGGCCTTGGGGGGCGGGGGGGGAGCAGTACTTC
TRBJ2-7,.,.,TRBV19,CASSIREGTEQYF,TGTGCCAGTAGTATCAGGGAAGGAACCGAGCAGTACTTC
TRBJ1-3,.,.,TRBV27,CASSLLRGGSYSGNTIYF,TGTGCCAGCAGTCTCCTCCGGGGGGGGAGTTACTCTGGAAACACCATATATTTT
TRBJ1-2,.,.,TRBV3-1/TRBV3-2,CASSQETLLANYGYTF,TGTGCCAGCAGCCAAGAAACGTTATTAGCTAACTATGGCTACACCTTC
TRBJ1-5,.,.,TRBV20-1,CSASSGAPGNQPQHF,TGCAGTGCTAGTTCGGGGGCCCCCGGCAATCAGCCCCAGCATTTT
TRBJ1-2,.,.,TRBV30,CAWSVAGKAYGYTF,TGTGCCTGGAGTGTGGCAGGGAAGGCCTATGGCTACACCTTC
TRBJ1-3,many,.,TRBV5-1,CASSGTTVGGNTIYF,TGCGCCAGCAGTGGGACAACCGTCGGTGGAAACACCATATATTTT
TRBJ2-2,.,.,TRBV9,CASSDFTGNSGELFF,TGTGCCAGCAGCGATTTCACAGGGAATTCCGGGGAGCTGTTTTTT